A single T cell receptor beta chain is shown here with its context. Its recognized antigen is unknown. The record has no base qualities; no much larger clone is one base away. Library preparation employed 5' RACE. TCRdb shows the sequencer as Illumina HiSeq 2500. A second PCR of roughly 7 to 11 cycles was performed with a sample-barcoded 5' primer and a J-beta primer mix. A unique molecular identifier was introduced onto each TCR beta cDNA molecule by a template-switch 5' adaptor carrying 12 random nucleotides. Each sample yielded at least 2.5 million CDR3-containing paired-end reads. All of the RNA was converted into first-strand cDNA using the Mint cDNA synthesis kit, with a TRBC-specific oligonucleotide serving as the primer. Following uracil-DNA glycosylase treatment, all cDNA underwent a first 18-cycle PCR with the universal primers M1SS and BC2_uni_R. The paper's processing steps were these. Normalization of each sample was performed by random selection of 1 million high-quality reads, each carrying a distinct molecular identifier. Reads sharing molecular identifiers were discarded rather than binned into consensus sequences. MiTCR, set to a Q25 quality threshold and the strictest error-elimination algorithm, was used for CDR3 identification, clonotype clustering and error correction. A nonparametric unseen species model using Euler transformation provided a lower-bound estimate of total TCR beta diversity. TCRdb reworked the public reads: Q25 trimming with fastp, MiXCR clone assembly, productive beta chains retained. Identical CDR3 protein sequences are pooled into one entry, listed with their most common genes and DNA. The V and J calls here are based on TCRdb, not the publication. This sample comprises 700,000 to 850,000 distinct CDR3 sequences, 50% to 65% of them detected only once. The ten largest clonotypes hold under 50% of the sample.

This specimen comes from a study of blood T cells in healthy people across ages (dated by TCRdb to about 2015). A note on the overall study: In model experiments, template switching captured about one uniquely barcoded TCR beta cDNA molecule for every two T cells. Age-related changes in TCR beta repertoire diversity were measured in the study by deep sequencing normalized with unique cDNA molecular identifiers. Four age groups were formed from the donors: young (average approximately 15 years), middle-aged (roughly 38), aged (about 62) and long-lived (around 82). Donors of different ages were randomly distributed across sequencing lanes to avoid experimental bias. The study analyzed two additional independent replicas of 1 million unique cDNA reads from the same blood draw for two donors, one aged 18 to 30 and one aged 80 or older. Paper-wide results and their limitations: Observed TCR beta diversity correlated strongly with the percentage of naive T cells measured by flow cytometry. Estimates of total diversity from one million sequenced T cells were regarded as lower bounds and underestimates. Compared with the aged group, the long-lived group had more naive CD4+ T cells, fewer expanded clones and increased TCR diversity, a pattern suggesting age selection. Because donor CMV infection status was unknown, age-related changes in expanded clonotypes were potentially confounded. Because profiling used bulk unsorted PBMCs, naive and antigen-experienced compartments could not be compared conclusively. Observed TCR beta diversity per million T cells fell roughly linearly with age, and a significant reduction was already apparent by age around 40.

After removal of 4 bases from V and 6 bases from J, the junction retains 8 bases not matched to a gene. Based on the germline V gene, the CDR1 and CDR2 sequences are SGHDT and YYEEEE. There are 16 amino acids in the CDR3, from cysteine to phenylalanine inclusive. The retained sequence is limited to the CDR3, 48 bases, with the frame set at the first base. Systemically healthy Caucasian individuals from Russia, over 30 in total and aged about 6 to 90 years, were included as donors. Roughly 10 milliliters of peripheral blood were drawn from each donor into EDTA-treated Vacutainer tubes. Ficoll-Paque density-gradient centrifugation was used to isolate PBMCs, with at least 6 million obtained per sample. Total RNA was extracted from PBMCs with Trizol reagent, with at least 5 micrograms obtained per sample. The percentages of naive CD45RAhigh/CD27high T cells were determined by flow cytometry on a PBMC aliquot from every donor.

The material sequenced was blood. The sequence is built from TRBV5-6 and TRBJ2-1; TRBD1 fits 12 bases in the junction. This TCR was sampled from a man older than 75 in good health. The nucleotide sequence is given as TGTGCCAGCAGCCCTATCGGGACAGGGGGCTTCAATGAGCAGTTCTTC. The translation is CASSPIGTGGFNEQFF.